These 6 T cell receptor beta chains were sequenced from one sample in a study of early T cells in non-severe SARS-CoV-2 infection. TCRdb used MiXCR to reprocess the 5' RACE reads, holding one entry per CDR3 protein. The sample consists of more than 85,000 distinct CDR3 sequences, 15% to 20% of them appearing once. Sequencing was done on a sample of whole blood. The source is an adult who was a healthcare worker with PCR-confirmed SARS-CoV-2 infection or an uninfected control (not recorded which).

The sample holds a few counts of this clonotype. The chain uses TRBV7-2 and TRBJ2-1, with TRBD1 matching 12 bases. The junction had 5 bases not matched to a gene; V was cut back by 1 base and J by 7 bases. This CDR3 has 16 residues. From germline, CDR1 is SGHTA and CDR2 FQGNSA. The CDR3 protein is CASSLGGQGALNEQFF. Here the CDR3 DNA reads TGTGCCAGCAGCTTAGGGGGACAGGGGGCGTTGAATGAGCAGTTCTTC. Full variable domain (remainder filled in from reference TRBV7-2 and TRBJ2-1): GAGVSQSPSNKVTEKGKDVELRCDPISGHTALYWYRQSLGQGLEFLIYFQGNSAPDKSGLPSDRFSAERTGGSVSTLTIQRTQQEDSAVYLCASSLGGQGALNEQFFGPGTRLTVL.

This clonotype was observed at least ten times. The V gene is TRBV5-6, the J gene TRBJ1-4; 10 bases are a match to TRBD1. The V segment lost 3 bases and the J segment 4 bases; nucleotides outside the gene matches: 3. The CDR3 covers 15 residues. Germline CDR1 and CDR2: SGHDT and YYEEEE. CDR3 sequence reads: CASSSRDRGNEKLFF. The CDR3 nucleotides read TGTGCCAGCAGCTCCCGGGACAGGGGTAATGAAAAACTGTTTTTT.

This clonotype was detected a few times. The chain joins TRBV4-2 to TRBJ2-7; 15 bases match TRBD2. With 1 base clipped from V and 2 bases from J, the junction kept 0 bases outside the gene matches. The CDR3 consists of 16 residues. The germline V gene encodes CDR1 LGHNA and CDR2 YNFKEQ. The CDR3 reads CASSQGTSGGAYEQYF. The CDR3 region has the DNA TGTGCCAGCAGCCAAGGGACTAGCGGGGGGGCCTACGAGCAGTACTTC.

The chain combines TRBV7-2 with TRBJ2-7; D is tentatively TRBD1 or TRBD2 (5 bases each). The CDR3 extends over 12 amino acids. V was cut by 5 bases and J by 4 bases, with 9 bases left in between. Per the germline V gene, CDR1 is SGHTA and CDR2 is FQGNSA. The CDR3 sequence: CASSRDDYEQYF. CDR3 DNA: TGTGCCAGCAGCCGGGACGATTACGAGCAGTACTTC.

This clonotype was counted a few times. This chain links TRBV6-2 or TRBV6-3 with TRBJ2-2; D tentatively fits TRBD1 or TRBD2 (6 bases each). This CDR3 comprises 15 residues. V shed 7 bases and J shed 5 bases, with 17 bases lying between them. Germline V lookup: CDR1 MNHEY, CDR2 SVGEGT. CDR3 sequence (DNA): TGTGCCAGCACCATCGTCGGGGGCCCTACCGGGGAGCTGTTTTTT. As protein: CASTIVGGPTGELFF.

The gene calls are TRBV11-2 and TRBJ2-5; no clear D gene. The length of the CDR3 is 14 residues. Germline values: CDR1 SGHAT, CDR2 FQNNGV. V dropped 5 bases and J dropped 2 bases, with 12 bases sitting between them. CDR3 sequence: CASSRNTEQETQYF. As DNA, the CDR3 is TGTGCCAGCAGCCGGAACACAGAGCAAGAGACCCAGTACTTC.